Shown below are 19 T cell receptor beta chains from a single sample sequenced in a study of type 1 regulatory T cells. In TCRdb, the reads were re-called with MiXCR into one record per CDR3 protein. The repertoire holds about 42,000 distinct CDR3 sequences, with 10% to 15% as singletons. These TCRs' antigens remain unknown. The sequenced material came from cultured non-Tr1 T cells, either the whole culture or a sorted T cell fraction (not recorded which). Receptors were obtained from a human donor in good health.

This clonotype was observed many times. Compared with germline, one end of the junction differs, possibly owing to a read error. The chain employs TRBV2 and TRBJ2-7; 7 bases map to TRBD2. The CDR3 has 13 residues. The germline CDR1 and CDR2 sequences are SNHLY and FYNNEI. The CDR3 loop is CASSKAGFYEQYF. For the CDR3, the DNA is TGTGCCAGCAGTAAAGCGGGGTTCTACGAGCAGTACTTC.

To note about this clonotype: One end of the junction varies from germline; a read error may be responsible. V usage is TRBV6-6 and J usage is TRBJ1-6, with D possibly matching TRBD1 (5 bases). This CDR3 has 13 residues. Looked up from germline, CDR1 is MNHNY and CDR2 is SVGAGI (reference sequence). CDR3 residues: CANSFRDGSPLHF. The CDR3 coding sequence is TGTGCCAACAGTTTTCGGGACGGGTCACCCCTCCACTTT.

The J gene is TRBJ2-5, the V gene TRBV11-1; 9 nucleotides agree with TRBD2. The CDR3 sequence is 15 residues long. J lost 2 bases, V lost 6 bases, and 7 bases had no gene match. Germline CDR1 SGHAT, CDR2 FQDESV (reference sequence). In nucleotides, the CDR3 is TGTGCCAGCAGTATAAGGACTAGCGATCAAGAGACCCAGTACTTC. Translating gives CASSIRTSDQETQYF.

The chain has TRBV18 and TRBJ1-4, with D perhaps matching TRBD1 (6 bases). This CDR3 spans 15 amino acids. V was trimmed by 3 bases and J by 5 bases, leaving 13 bases between them. Germline assignment: CDR1 KGHSH and CDR2 LQKENI. The CDR3: CASSPAGVPNEKLFF. In nucleotides, the CDR3 is TGTGCCAGCTCACCTGCAGGGGTTCCCAATGAAAAACTGTTTTTT.

The table lists this clonotype with many counts. This sequence joins TRBV5-1 and TRBJ1-6; tentatively, D is TRBD1 (6 bases). Per germline, CDR1 SGHRS and CDR2 YFSETQ. The CDR3 is 15 amino acids. V lost 0 bases and J 6 bases, leaving 10 bases between the germline ends. The CDR3 DNA follows: TGCGCCAGCAGCTTGGCGGGGGGCAGTAATTCACCCCTCCACTTT. Its translation: CASSLAGGSNSPLHF.

This clonotype was seen ten or more times. This rearrangement joins TRBV20-1 to TRBJ2-3; 11 nucleotides align to TRBD2. Germline values: CDR1 DFQATT, CDR2 SNEGSKA (reference sequence). The CDR3 consists of 13 residues. The CDR3 sequence: CRWTSGSTDTQYF. In DNA form, the CDR3 reads TGCAGATGGACTAGCGGGAGCACAGATACGCAGTATTTT.

The table lists this clonotype with many counts. This chain uses TRBV5-1 with TRBJ1-3; no reliable D call. Trimming removed 0 bases from V and 3 bases from J, with 7 bases in between. This CDR3 contains 14 residues. Looked up from germline, CDR1 is SGHRS and CDR2 is YFSETQ. CDR3 nucleotide sequence: TGCGCCAGCAGCTTGGCGGCGGATGGAAACACCATATATTTT. It yields the protein CASSLAADGNTIYF.

This rearrangement joins TRBV19 to TRBJ1-3; 7 positions match TRBD1. J gave up 0 bases and V 11 bases, and 7 bases lay outside the gene matches. Looked up from germline, CDR1 is LNHDA and CDR2 is SQIVND (reference sequence). This CDR3 comprises 14 residues. The DNA of the CDR3 is TGTGCCTCGGGACAGAGCCACTCTGGAAACACCATATATTTT. It is translated as CASGQSHSGNTIYF.

The CDR3 sequence is CSGGRPPGELFF. The CDR3, as DNA: TGCAGTGGGGGGAGGCCCCCCGGGGAGCTGTTTTTT. The rearrangement uses TRBV20-1 and TRBJ2-2; a possible D gene is TRBD2 (6 bases). V lost 7 bases to trimming and J lost 6 bases, with 12 bases between them. The CDR3 is made up of 12 amino acids. Germline CDR1 DFQATT, CDR2 SNEGSKA (reference sequence).

This chain connects TRBV20-1 to TRBJ2-3, with TRBD1 identical over 9 bases. Unmatched junction bases numbered 12, after V lost 5 bases and J lost 0 bases. The CDR3 loop spans 17 amino acids. The germline V gene encodes CDR1 DFQATT and CDR2 SNEGSKA (reference sequence). CDR3 sequence: CSAGGSQGALSTDTQYF. The CDR3 nucleotides read TGCAGTGCTGGAGGTTCACAGGGGGCGCTTAGCACAGATACGCAGTATTTT.

Only a few counts were recorded for this clonotype. The chain is built from TRBV3-1 and TRBJ2-1; 8 nucleotides match TRBD2. The CDR3 sequence is 15 residues long. CDR1 is LGHDT and CDR2 is YNNKEL in the germline V gene (reference sequence). Trimming took 4 bases from V and 5 from J; bases not matched to a gene: 7. The CDR3 DNA follows: TGTGCCAGCAGCCCCGGGAGGGCGACAAACAATGAGCAGTTCTTC. It encodes CASSPGRATNNEQFF.

Turning to this clonotype: With a much larger clone just one base away, this may be a read error. The chain combines TRBV7-2 with TRBJ1-6; D is ambiguous. Germline V gene data show CDR1 as SGHTA and CDR2 as FQGNSA. The CDR3 is made up of 13 amino acids. The V end was cut by 5 bases, the J end by 13 bases, with 15 bases between. CDR3 nucleotides: TGTGCCAGCAGCCTGAACCCGGGCCCCCCCCTCCACTTT. Its protein is CASSLNPGPPLHF.

This clonotype was detected a few times. The chain has TRBV18 and TRBJ2-2; D gene unclear. Germline V CDR1 and CDR2: KGHSH, LQKENI. The CDR3 covers 15 residues. The germline V and J ends were trimmed by 1 base and 3 bases, with 9 bases remaining between them. Here the CDR3 DNA reads TGTGCCAGCTCACCACTCCGAGCCGACACCGGGGAGCTGTTTTTT. This sequence encodes CASSPLRADTGELFF.

This clonotype was seen many times. This chain connects TRBV20-1 to TRBJ2-3; 9 bases agree with TRBD2. V was clipped by 6 bases and J by 5 bases; unmatched bases: 3. Germline CDR1 reads DFQATT; CDR2 reads SNEGSKA (reference sequence). This CDR3 contains 12 residues. CDR3 loop: CSASTSGDTQYF. CDR3 DNA: TGCAGTGCATCGACTAGCGGAGATACGCAGTATTTT.

This rearrangement joins TRBV20-1 to TRBJ2-7; D assignment may be TRBD1 or TRBD2 (5 bases each). Trimming took 0 bases from V and 5 from J, leaving 14 bases between them. The germline V gene encodes CDR1 DFQATT and CDR2 SNEGSKA (reference sequence). This CDR3 has 14 amino acids. The CDR3 nucleotides are TGCAGTGCTAGAGATCCGAGGGGCGCGGACGAGCAGTACTTC. This encodes CSARDPRGADEQYF.

This clonotype was counted ten times or more. The rearrangement joins TRBV12-3 or TRBV12-4 to TRBJ2-2; the D gene is possibly TRBD2 (5 bases). Trimming removed 6 bases at V and 5 bases at J, with 16 bases between. This CDR3 contains 15 residues. The DNA for the CDR3 is TGTGCCAGCAGGCGTGCCGGGGTTCGAACCGGGGAGCTGTTTTTT. It translates to CASRRAGVRTGELFF.

This chain uses TRBV20-1 with TRBJ1-6, with D unresolved. Trimming cost V 4 bases and J 5 bases, with 18 bases left between them. Per the germline V gene, CDR1 is DFQATT and CDR2 is SNEGSKA (reference sequence). This CDR3 spans 16 amino acids. The CDR3 spells CSATSPGGNHNSPLHF. The CDR3 nucleotides are TGCAGTGCTACCTCCCCGGGCGGGAACCATAATTCACCCCTCCACTTT.

This clonotype was observed at least ten times. This chain connects TRBV28 to TRBJ2-3; D not resolved. The CDR3 length is 15 residues. Deletions cut 3 bases from V and 5 bases from J, with 15 bases between. The V gene's germline CDR1 is MDHEN and CDR2 SYDVKM. This chain's CDR3 is CASSFNDLIKDTQYF. In nucleotides, the CDR3 is TGTGCCAGCAGTTTCAACGACCTTATAAAAGATACGCAGTATTTT.

V and J are TRBV15 and TRBJ2-3; 8 positions agree with TRBD2. CDR3 size: 15 residues. V shed 2 bases and J 5 bases; nucleotides not matched to a gene: 6. CDR1 and CDR2 from the germline V gene are LNHNV and YYDKDF (reference sequence). In DNA form, the CDR3 reads TGTGCCACCAGCAGAAGAAGCGGGAGCGGAGATACGCAGTATTTT. Protein: CATSRRSGSGDTQYF.